What follows are 7 T cell receptor beta chains derived from one specimen sequenced in a study of T cells in localized non-small cell lung cancer. Repertoires were generated with immunoSEQ multiplex PCR, while TCRdb's copy carries only in-frame clones and drops some. The sample yields about 74,000 clones, around 85% seen once. The sample consisted of peripheral blood, taken before any cancer treatment. These receptors originate from a female donor older than 55 with stage I lung adenocarcinoma.

The table lists this clone with a count of one. V usage is TRBV2 and J usage is TRBJ1-2; D perhaps matches TRBD1 (5 bases). Germline V lookup: CDR1 SNHLY, CDR2 FYNNEI. The length of the CDR3 is 12 residues. V shed 2 bases and J shed 7 bases, with 8 bases lying between them. The CDR3 reads CASSEYGGGYTF. The CDR3 DNA follows: TGTGCCAGCAGTGAATATGGGGGTGGCTACACCTTC.

V and J are TRBV6-1 and TRBJ2-1, with a tentative D call TRBD1 (5 bases). This CDR3 contains 15 residues. Trimming took off 2 bases at V and 7 bases at J, with 15 bases between the two ends. Germline V gives CDR1 MNHNS, CDR2 SASEGT. The CDR3 bases are TGTGCCAGCAGTGAATATGTGCAGGGTTGGAATGAGCAGTTCTTC. Translating gives CASSEYVQGWNEQFF.

The V call is TRBV6-1, the J call TRBJ2-6; 7 nucleotides align to TRBD2. Looked up from germline, CDR1 is MNHNS and CDR2 is SASEGT. The length of the CDR3 is 18 residues. J was trimmed by 0 bases and V by 4 bases; bases with no gene match: 9. DNA for the CDR3: TGTGCCAGCAGTGGGGGTGGGAGGGCCTACTCTGGGGCCAACGTCCTGACTTTC. It translates to CASSGGGRAYSGANVLTF.

The chain combines TRBV10-3 with TRBJ1-2, with 8 bases matching TRBD1. From germline, CDR1 is ENHRY and CDR2 SYGVKD. V shed 8 bases and J 1 base; nucleotides not matched to a gene: 12. The CDR3 consists of 16 residues. In nucleotides, the CDR3 is TGTGCCATCCTTACTGGGACAGGAGGTAATAACTATGGCTACACCTTC. It specifies CAILTGTGGNNYGYTF.

V gene TRBV19 combines with J gene TRBJ2-1; D unresolved. Germline lookup yields CDR1 LNHDA and CDR2 SQIVND (reference sequence). Trimming took off 7 bases at V and 7 bases at J, with 17 bases between the two ends. The CDR3 contains 14 residues. The CDR3 nucleotides read TGTGCCAGTACTAAACACGAGTTTGGGAATGAGCAGTTCTTC. Its translation is CASTKHEFGNEQFF.

Only a few counts were recorded for this clone. This chain joins TRBV20-1 and TRBJ2-5; D is uncertain. V was pared by 4 bases and J by 4 bases, with 7 bases between. The V gene's germline CDR1 is DFQATT and CDR2 SNEGSKA (reference sequence). The CDR3 extends over 11 amino acids. This CDR3 is CSANRAETQYF. Here the CDR3 DNA reads TGCAGTGCTAACAGAGCAGAGACCCAGTACTTC.

The V call is TRBV2, the J call TRBJ1-4, with D perhaps TRBD1 (6 bases). CDR3 size: 15 residues. Deletions cut 3 bases from V and 1 base from J, with 9 bases between. The germline gives CDR1 SNHLY, CDR2 FYNNEI. DNA for the CDR3: TGTGCCAGCAGTGACGAAGGGGGAACTAATGAAAAACTGTTTTTT. Translated: CASSDEGGTNEKLFF.